The entry below gives a single T cell receptor (beta chain) sequence along with its context. The data are from a study of blood T cell repertoires in COVID-19. Sequencing used immunoSEQ multiplex PCR; TCRdb keeps in-frame clones, though not all of them. The repertoire holds 55,000 to 80,000 clones, with roughly 80% as singletons. Sequences were obtained from peripheral blood. The receptor's source is a woman between 70 and 85 years old with acute or convalescent COVID-19.

The chain's CDR3 is CASSLDREYTEAFF. Here the CDR3 DNA reads TGCGCCAGCAGCTTGGACAGGGAGTACACTGAAGCTTTCTTT. The rearrangement uses TRBV5-1 and TRBJ1-1, with D perhaps matching TRBD1 (6 bases). CDR1 is SGHRS and CDR2 is YFSETQ in the germline V gene. The CDR3 is 14 amino acids. V was cut by 0 bases and J by 3 bases, with 9 bases left in between. Supplemented by reference TRBV5-1 and TRBJ1-1, the full variable domain reads KAGVTQTPRYLIKTRGQQVTLSCSPISGHRSVSWYQQTPGQGLQFLFEYFSETQRNKGNFPGRFSGRQFSNSRSEMNVSTLELGDSALYLCASSLDREYTEAFFGQGTRLTVV.